This T cell receptor (beta chain) was identified during a study of blood T cell repertoires in COVID-19. TCRdb's table, derived via immunoSEQ multiplex PCR, lists solely in-frame clones and lacks some. Of about 110,000 clones in the sample, approximately 84% were seen once. V lost 3 bases and J lost 3; bases outside the gene matches: 0. This CDR3 is built from 13 residues. CDR1 and CDR2 from the germline V gene are MGHDK and SYGVNS. The TCR sequence derives from an older woman with acute or convalescent COVID-19. The chain joins TRBV25-1 to TRBJ2-3; 7 bases match TRBD1. Source material: peripheral blood. DNA of the CDR3: TGTGCCAGCAGTGACAGGGGGACAGATACGCAGTATTTT. The encoded protein is CASSDRGTDTQYF.